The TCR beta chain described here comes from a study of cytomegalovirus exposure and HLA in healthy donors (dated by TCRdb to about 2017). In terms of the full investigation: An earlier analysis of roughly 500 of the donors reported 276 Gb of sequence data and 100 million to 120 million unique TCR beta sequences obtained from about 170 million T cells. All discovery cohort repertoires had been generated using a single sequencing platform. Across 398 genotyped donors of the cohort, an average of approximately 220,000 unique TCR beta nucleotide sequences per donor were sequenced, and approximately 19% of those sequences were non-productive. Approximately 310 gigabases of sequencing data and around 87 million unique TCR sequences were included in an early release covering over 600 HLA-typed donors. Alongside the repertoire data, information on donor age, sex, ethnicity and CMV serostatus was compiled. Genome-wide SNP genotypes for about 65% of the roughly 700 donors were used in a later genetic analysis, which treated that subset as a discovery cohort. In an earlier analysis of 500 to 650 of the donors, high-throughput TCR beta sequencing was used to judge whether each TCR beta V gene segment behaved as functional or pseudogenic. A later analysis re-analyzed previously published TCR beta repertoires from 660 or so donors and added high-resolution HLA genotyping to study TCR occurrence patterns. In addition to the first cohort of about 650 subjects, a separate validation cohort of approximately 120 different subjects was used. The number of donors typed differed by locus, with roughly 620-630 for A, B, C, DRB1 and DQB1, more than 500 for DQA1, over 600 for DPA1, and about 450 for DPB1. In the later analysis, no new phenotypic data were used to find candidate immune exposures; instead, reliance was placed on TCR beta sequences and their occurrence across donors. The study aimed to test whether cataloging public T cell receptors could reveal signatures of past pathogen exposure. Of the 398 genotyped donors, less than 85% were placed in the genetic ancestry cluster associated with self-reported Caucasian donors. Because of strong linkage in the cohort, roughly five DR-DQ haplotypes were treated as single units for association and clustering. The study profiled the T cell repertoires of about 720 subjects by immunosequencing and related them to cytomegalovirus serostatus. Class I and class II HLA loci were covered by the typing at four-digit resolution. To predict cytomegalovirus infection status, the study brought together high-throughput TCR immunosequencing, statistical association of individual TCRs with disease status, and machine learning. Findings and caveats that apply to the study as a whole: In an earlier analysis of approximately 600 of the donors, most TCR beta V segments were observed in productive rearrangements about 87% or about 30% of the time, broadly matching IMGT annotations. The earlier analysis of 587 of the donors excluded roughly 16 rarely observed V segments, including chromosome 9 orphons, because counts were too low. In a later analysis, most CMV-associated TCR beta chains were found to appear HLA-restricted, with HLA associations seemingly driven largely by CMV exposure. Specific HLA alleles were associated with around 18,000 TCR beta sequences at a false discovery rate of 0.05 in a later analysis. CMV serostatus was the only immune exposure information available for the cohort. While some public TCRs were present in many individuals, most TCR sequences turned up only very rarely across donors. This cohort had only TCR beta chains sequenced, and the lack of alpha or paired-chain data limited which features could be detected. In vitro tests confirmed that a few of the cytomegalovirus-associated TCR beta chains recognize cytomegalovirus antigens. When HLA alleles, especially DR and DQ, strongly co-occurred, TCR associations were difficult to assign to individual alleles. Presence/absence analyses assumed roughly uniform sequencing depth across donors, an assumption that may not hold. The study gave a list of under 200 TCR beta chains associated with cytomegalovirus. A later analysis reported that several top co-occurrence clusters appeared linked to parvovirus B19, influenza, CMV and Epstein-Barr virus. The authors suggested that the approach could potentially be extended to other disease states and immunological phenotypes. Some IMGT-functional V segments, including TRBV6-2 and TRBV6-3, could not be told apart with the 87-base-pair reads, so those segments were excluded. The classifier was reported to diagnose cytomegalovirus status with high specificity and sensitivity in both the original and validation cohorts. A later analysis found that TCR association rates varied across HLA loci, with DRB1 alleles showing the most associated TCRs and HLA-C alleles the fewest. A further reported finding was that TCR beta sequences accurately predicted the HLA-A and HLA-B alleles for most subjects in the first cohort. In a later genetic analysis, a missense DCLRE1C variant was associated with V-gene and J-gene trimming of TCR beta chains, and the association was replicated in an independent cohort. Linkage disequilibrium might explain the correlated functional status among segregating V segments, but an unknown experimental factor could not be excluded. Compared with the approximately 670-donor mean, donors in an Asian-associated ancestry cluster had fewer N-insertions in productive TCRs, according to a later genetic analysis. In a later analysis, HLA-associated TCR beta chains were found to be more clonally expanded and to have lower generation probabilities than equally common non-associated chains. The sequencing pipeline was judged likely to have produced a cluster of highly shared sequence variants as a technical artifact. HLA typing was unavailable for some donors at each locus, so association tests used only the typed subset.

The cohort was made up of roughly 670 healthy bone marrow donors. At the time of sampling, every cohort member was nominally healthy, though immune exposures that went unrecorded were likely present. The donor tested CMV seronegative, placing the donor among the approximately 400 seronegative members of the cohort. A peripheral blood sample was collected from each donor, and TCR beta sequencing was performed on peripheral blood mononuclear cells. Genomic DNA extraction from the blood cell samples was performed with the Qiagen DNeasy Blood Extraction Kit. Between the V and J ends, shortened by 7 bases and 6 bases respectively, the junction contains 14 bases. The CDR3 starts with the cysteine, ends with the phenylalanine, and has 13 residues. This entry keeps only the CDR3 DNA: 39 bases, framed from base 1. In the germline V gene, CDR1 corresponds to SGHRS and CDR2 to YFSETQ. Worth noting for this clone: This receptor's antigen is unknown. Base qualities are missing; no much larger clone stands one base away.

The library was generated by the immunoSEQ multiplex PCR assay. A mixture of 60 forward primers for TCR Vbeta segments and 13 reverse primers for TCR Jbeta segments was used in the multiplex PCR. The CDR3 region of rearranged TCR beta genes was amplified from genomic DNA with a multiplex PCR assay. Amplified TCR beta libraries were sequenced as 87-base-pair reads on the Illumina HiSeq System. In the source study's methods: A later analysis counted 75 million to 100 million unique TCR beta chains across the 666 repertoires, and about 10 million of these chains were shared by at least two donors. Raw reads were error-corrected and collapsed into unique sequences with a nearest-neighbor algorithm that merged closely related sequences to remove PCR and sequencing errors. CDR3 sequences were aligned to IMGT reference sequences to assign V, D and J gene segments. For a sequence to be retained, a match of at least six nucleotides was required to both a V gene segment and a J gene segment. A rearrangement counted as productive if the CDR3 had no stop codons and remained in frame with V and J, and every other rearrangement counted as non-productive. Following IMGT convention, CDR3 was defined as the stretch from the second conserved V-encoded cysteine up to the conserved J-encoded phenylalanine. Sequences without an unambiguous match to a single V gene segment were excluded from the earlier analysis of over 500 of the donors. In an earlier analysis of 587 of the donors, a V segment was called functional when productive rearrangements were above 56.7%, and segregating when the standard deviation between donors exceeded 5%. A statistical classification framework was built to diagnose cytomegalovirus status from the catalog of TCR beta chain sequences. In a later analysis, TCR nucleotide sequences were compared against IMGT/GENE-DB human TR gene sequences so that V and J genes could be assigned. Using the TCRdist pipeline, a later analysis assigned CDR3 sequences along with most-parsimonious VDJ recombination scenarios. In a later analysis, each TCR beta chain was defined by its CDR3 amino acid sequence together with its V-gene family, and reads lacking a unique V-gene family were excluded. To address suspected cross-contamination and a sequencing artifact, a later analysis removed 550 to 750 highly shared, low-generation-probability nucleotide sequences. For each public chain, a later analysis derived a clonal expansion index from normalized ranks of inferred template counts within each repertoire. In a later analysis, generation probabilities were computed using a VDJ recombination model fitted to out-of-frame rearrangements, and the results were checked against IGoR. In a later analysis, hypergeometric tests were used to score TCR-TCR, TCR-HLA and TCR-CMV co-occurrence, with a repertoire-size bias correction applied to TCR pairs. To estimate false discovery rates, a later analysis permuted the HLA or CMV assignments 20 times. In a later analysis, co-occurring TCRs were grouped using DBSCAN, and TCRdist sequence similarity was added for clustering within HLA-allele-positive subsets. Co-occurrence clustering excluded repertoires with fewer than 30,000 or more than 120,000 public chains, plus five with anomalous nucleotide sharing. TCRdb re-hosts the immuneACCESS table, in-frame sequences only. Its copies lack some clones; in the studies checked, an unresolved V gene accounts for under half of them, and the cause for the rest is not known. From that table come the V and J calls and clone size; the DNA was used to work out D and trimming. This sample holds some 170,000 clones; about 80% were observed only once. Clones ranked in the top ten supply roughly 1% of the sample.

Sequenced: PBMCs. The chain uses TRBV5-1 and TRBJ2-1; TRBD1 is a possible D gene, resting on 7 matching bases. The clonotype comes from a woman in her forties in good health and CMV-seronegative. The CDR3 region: CASGFQGGNEQFF. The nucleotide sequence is TGCGCCAGCGGATTTCAGGGGGGCAATGAGCAGTTCTTC.